This TCR beta chain was captured in a study of OX40 agonist ivuxolimab in advanced cancers. With regard to the full study: Ivuxolimab was a fully human IgG2 agonistic monoclonal antibody targeting the costimulatory receptor OX40 (CD134). In the dose-escalation cohort, around 80% of patients were male, and the mean age was around 65 years with a range of about 20 to 80. The paper describes the monotherapy dose-escalation part (N of about 47 patients) of the phase I trial of ivuxolimab. Partial responses occurred in three dose-escalation patients: two with cutaneous melanoma and one with hepatocellular carcinoma. The purpose of peripheral TCRbeta sequencing was to test whether ivuxolimab changed TCR sequence diversity and led to clonal T-cell expansion. Intravenous ivuxolimab was administered to patients every 2 weeks at six dose levels: 0.01, 0.1, 0.3, 1.5, 3 and 10 mg/kg. Prior anti-PD-1, anti-PD-L1 or anti-CTLA-4 therapy was permitted, and 35% to 40% of dose-escalation patients had received checkpoint inhibitors. Of the roughly 50 dose-escalation patients, hepatocellular carcinoma was present in about 20, melanoma in about 15, renal cell carcinoma in 9 and head and neck cancer in 9.

Study-wide findings and limitations: Low levels of normalized T-cell clonal expansion were also seen in some nonresponding patients. Which antigens the clonally expanded peripheral T cells were specific for was not determined. Partial responders in the 0.1-3.0 mg/kg groups had among the lowest normalized peripheral clonal expansion, especially among CD8+ T cells. After ivuxolimab, expanded clones were on average more numerous among CD8+ T cells than among CD4+ T cells. Clonal expansion of both CD4+ and CD8+ blood T cells was observed from baseline to week 6 at doses 0.1 to 3.0 mg/kg.

Genomic DNA was isolated from the sorted cells so that the TCRbeta CDR3 region could be sequenced. TCRbeta CDR3 regions were sequenced using the immunoSEQ Assay. The clones in this table, taken by TCRdb from immuneACCESS, are in-frame only. Not every clone is retained; where verified, under half of the shortfall comes from an unresolved V gene, and the cause of the rest is unknown. The sample table lists some 52,000 clones, over 70% of them with a count of one. The ten top clones hold around 12% of the sample. Patients with a history of autoimmune disease or receiving systemic immunosuppression were excluded from the trial. Peripheral blood for TCR sequencing was collected from all dose cohorts at baseline, on cycle 4 day 1, and on cycle 7 day 1. The samples were drawn from a first-in-human, open-label, multicenter phase I dose-escalation trial of ivuxolimab. Adults with locally advanced or metastatic melanoma, renal cell carcinoma, hepatocellular carcinoma or head and neck squamous cell carcinoma were enrolled in the trial. CD4+ and CD8+ T cells were sorted separately from peripheral blood before TCR sequencing.

The CDR3 sequence holds 14 residues, the cysteine and valine included. CDR3 DNA is the only sequence kept; it has 42 bases, read in frame from the first base. To note about this clone: No antigen is known for it. Per-nucleotide qualities are absent, and no much larger clonotype sits a single base away.

This chain is built from TRBV21-1 and TRBJ2-7; no check of the table's D call, TRBD1, against the DNA was made. TRBV21-1 is recorded as a pseudogene. This receptor was obtained from an adult with an advanced solid tumor such as melanoma, head and neck, liver or kidney cancer. The sample here was CD4+ or CD8+ T cells sorted from blood, taken in a trial of the OX40 agonist ivuxolimab. The CDR3 region reads CASSKGGTGYEQYV. The DNA is as follows: TGTGCCAGCAGCAAAGGCGGGACAGGCTACGAGCAGTACGTC.